Sequencing of this T cell receptor (beta chain) was carried out in a study of blood T cell repertoires in COVID-19 (TCRdb year 2020). Turning to the overall study: The collaborator samples originated in the United States, Italy and Spain and spanned the acute and convalescent phases of COVID-19. The prospective study material was composed of cDNA or gDNA derived from T cells, B-cell-depleted T cells, or PBMCs. Deeply sampled blood TCRbeta repertoires from subjects exposed to, actively infected with, or recovered from COVID-19 were included in the dataset. The repertoires were released in a freely available public database meant as a resource for research on the immune response to SARS-CoV-2. The samples were drawn from two sources: the first 160 participants of the ongoing ImmuneRACE study, and 1,000 to 1,500 subjects contributed by 6 global collaborators. The sample metadata nearly always contained a de-identified subject ID, COVID-19 status, age in years and sex. Where available, HLA class I and class II types were obtained from metadata supplied by the sample provider rather than from assay-based typing. Broad study findings and their caveats: The quantity of clinical and demographic metadata differed by source and by participant and was supplied without curation.

A second Seattle source provided samples from volunteer blood donors who had recovered from COVID-19. Collaborating institutions collected whole blood in K2EDTA tubes following their own protocols. For TCRbeta analysis, collaborator samples were shipped as frozen whole blood, as isolated PBMCs, or as DNA extracted from either sample type. This clone was observed a handful of times. Which antigen it targets is not known. Within one base of it there is no much larger clone, and no base qualities were kept. From the cysteine through the phenylalanine, the CDR3 covers 12 amino acids. CDR3 DNA only is kept here, 36 bases in frame from base 1. The V and J ends are trimmed by 0 bases and 6 bases, leaving 6 bases between them. The immunoSEQ Assay, a bias-controlled multiplex PCR, was used to amplify TCRbeta CDR3 regions from genomic DNA. The study's own analysis went as follows. Nucleated cell counts per sample were estimated from amplification of reference gene primers within the assay. To quantify the absolute abundance of each unique TCRbeta CDR3 rearrangement, sequence reads were collapsed and filtered. For each sample, productive Simpson clonality was calculated as the square root of Simpson's diversity index across productive rearrangements. This immuneACCESS table, as held by TCRdb, lists in-frame sequences with V and J called but not all clones. Of the missing ones, under half trace to an unresolved V gene in checked studies; the others have no known cause. V and J calls and clone size are copied from that table; D and trimming were computed from the DNA. The table for this sample lists approximately 190,000 clones; over 75% of them were counted only once. The ten top clones hold 5.5% to 7% of the sample.

The receptor was isolated from a woman between 40 and 50 years old who had recovered from COVID-19. Sequenced sample: peripheral blood. The V gene is TRBV6-7 and the J gene is TRBJ2-7; no D gene is confidently identified. TRBV6-7 is given ORF status, its function remaining uncertain. The CDR3 protein sequence reads: CASSYSSPEQYF. In nucleotides, the sequence is TGTGCCAGCAGTTACTCGAGTCCCGAGCAGTACTTC.